The subject of this entry is one T cell receptor beta chain. MiXCR was run by TCRdb on the 5' RACE reads, yielding one entry per CDR3 protein. The data show some 44,000 distinct CDR3 sequences, about 13% seen once. Time point meaning: sample taken at primary tumor resection. The donors, about 78 patients with untreated early-stage non-small cell lung cancer, provided the samples. The authors sequenced whole RNA from tumor, nontumor lung or frozen PBMC without sorting. The data derive from a study of spatial heterogeneity in lung cancer. V shed 5 bases, J shed 5 bases, and the junction held 16 bases outside the gene matches. Germline CDR1 MNHEY, CDR2 SVGEGT. This CDR3 is built from 19 residues.

This clonotype originated in a male donor with early-stage non-small cell lung cancer. The source was PBMCs, collected at surgery. The V call is TRBV6-2 or TRBV6-3, the J call TRBJ2-2; 11 bases align to TRBD2. The chain's CDR3 is CASSIVSGRAAFRTGELFF. CDR3 DNA sequence: TGTGCCAGCAGTATTGTTAGCGGGAGGGCCGCGTTTCGGACCGGGGAGCTGTTTTTT.